This is a list of T cell receptor beta chains from one sample in a study of T cells in localized non-small cell lung cancer. Sequencing was performed with immunoSEQ multiplex PCR; in TCRdb, only in-frame clones are kept and a portion is missing. The sample carries 45,000 to 65,000 clones, about three quarters recorded once. Sequencing was performed on PBMCs, taken before any cancer treatment. These receptors originate from a woman between 35 and 70 years old with stage II lung adenocarcinoma. CDR3s include the opening cysteine and the closing phenylalanine or tryptophan. A D gene is named only where the DNA matches it firmly. Expanded clones get a size class; other rows say once, few or many, or leave the size out.

V	size	J	D	DNA	CDR3
TRBV6-1	-	TRBJ1-5	-	TGTGCCAGCAGCCTAAGGATGGCGGATCAGCCCCAGCATTTT	CASSLRMADQPQHF
TRBV29-1	-	TRBJ1-4	-	TGCAGCGTTGGAAAGGAGACGGGGGAAAAACTGTTTTTT	CSVGKETGEKLFF
TRBV7-9	-	TRBJ2-1	-	TGTGCCAGCAGCTTAGCGGGGGGACACAATGAGCAGTTCTTC	CASSLAGGHNEQFF
TRBV19	-	TRBJ2-1	TRBD2	TGTGCCAGTAAAGGAGAGCGGGGGGGCCCGTATGAGCAGTTCTTC	CASKGERGGPYEQFF
TRBV5-4	-	TRBJ2-7	-	TGTGCCAGCAGCTTGGGGCAGAGAGACTACGAGCAGTACTTC	CASSLGQRDYEQYF
TRBV7-9	-	TRBJ1-5	-	TGTGCCAGCAGCTCGGGCAAAGGAAATAGGCAGCCCCAGCATTTT	CASSSGKGNRQPQHF
TRBV27	few	TRBJ2-7	-	TGTGCCAGCAGTTTTTTCGGGGAGCAGTACTTC	CASSFFGEQYF
TRBV7-8	few	TRBJ2-7	-	TGTGCCAGCAGCCCCCGGCGACAGGACTCCTACGAGCAGTACTTC	CASSPRRQDSYEQYF
TRBV18	-	TRBJ2-2	TRBD1	TGTGCCAGCTCACCACTAAGGCAGGGGGACACCGGGGAGCTGTTTTTT	CASSPLRQGDTGELFF
TRBV11-3	-	TRBJ2-7	TRBD1	TGTGCCAGCAGCTTAGATGGGACAGACTACGAGCAGTACTTC	CASSLDGTDYEQYF
TRBV5-1	-	TRBJ1-1	-	TGCGCCAGCAGCTTGTTGACAGGGAACACTGAAGCTTTCTTT	CASSLLTGNTEAFF
TRBV28	few	TRBJ1-5	-	TGTGCCAGCAGATTACAGGGCCAGCCCCAGCATTTT	CASRLQGQPQHF
TRBV6-5	-	TRBJ1-1	-	TGTGCCAGCAGTTACTCGAGTGGGGGGCCCAACACTGAAGCTTTCTTT	CASSYSSGGPNTEAFF
TRBV5-1	-	TRBJ2-3	TRBD1	TGCGCCAGCAGCTTCACAGGGGGCCCTACAGATACGCAGTATTTT	CASSFTGGPTDTQYF
TRBV5-1	-	TRBJ2-6	-	TGCGCCAGCAGCACTGCCACCTCTGGGGCCAACGTCCTGACTTTC	CASSTATSGANVLTF
TRBV6-1	-	TRBJ1-5	TRBD1	TGTGCCAGCAGTTCAGGGGGCGCGGGCAATCAGCCCCAGCATTTT	CASSSGGAGNQPQHF
TRBV28	once	TRBJ1-2	-	TGTGCCAGCAGTTTTACGACAGGAAGGTGGGGTGGCTACACCTTC	CASSFTTGRWGGYTF
TRBV7-9	-	TRBJ2-7	-	TGTGCCAGCAGCCTCCTTGAGGTGGGTGAGCAGTACTTC	CASSLLEVGEQYF
TRBV4-1	-	TRBJ2-3	TRBD2	TGCGCCAGCAGCCAAGAAAGTGAGACTAGCGGGGGGCCGGATACGCAGTATTTT	CASSQESETSGGPDTQYF
TRBV28	-	TRBJ1-2	TRBD1	TGTGCCAGCAGTTCCCCTCCGACAGGGGAGAGGGGCTACACCTTC	CASSSPPTGERGYTF
TRBV5-4	-	TRBJ2-1	-	TGTGCCAGCAGCTCCCGTAAAAGAGGTGACTACAATGAGCAGTTCTTC	CASSSRKRGDYNEQFF
TRBV13	-	TRBJ1-4	-	TGTGCCAGCAGATTCGGGACCGTAACTAATGAAAAACTGTTTTTT	CASRFGTVTNEKLFF
TRBV7-9	-	TRBJ1-1	TRBD1	TGTGCCAGCAGCAAGTCAGGGGGCACTGAAGCTTTCTTT	CASSKSGGTEAFF
TRBV7-3	once	TRBJ1-2	-	TGTGCCAGCAGTTCACAGGTCATCCAGGGTGGCTACACCTTC	CASSSQVIQGGYTF
TRBV28	-	TRBJ2-3	-	TGTGCCAGCAGTTTAAGCGCTAGGGATACGCAGTATTTT	CASSLSARDTQYF
TRBV28	-	TRBJ2-1	TRBD1	TGTGCCAGCAGACCAGACAGGGGGCTATTCAATGAGCAGTTCTTC	CASRPDRGLFNEQFF
TRBV11-3	-	TRBJ2-5	-	TGTGCCAGCAGCTTAGACACAGTACAAGAGACCCAGTACTTC	CASSLDTVQETQYF
TRBV7-8	-	TRBJ1-5	TRBD1	TGTGCCAGCAGTCGACAGGGTAGACAGCCCCAGCATTTT	CASSRQGRQPQHF
TRBV18	-	TRBJ1-5	-	TGTGCCAGCTCACCAGGGGACAATCAGCCCCAGCATTTT	CASSPGDNQPQHF
TRBV5-1	-	TRBJ2-6	-	TGCGCCAGCAGACTCGAGGTGGTTAACTCTGGGGCCAACGTCCTGACTTTC	CASRLEVVNSGANVLTF
TRBV4-2	-	TRBJ1-1	-	TGTGCCAGCAGCCCGCCGGGCCAAGACGCTGAAGCTTTCTTT	CASSPPGQDAEAFF
TRBV15	-	TRBJ2-2	-	TGTGCCACCAGCAGAGATCCAGGGCGAGGGGAGCTGTTTTTT	CATSRDPGRGELFF
TRBV27	-	TRBJ2-5	-	TGTGCCAGCAGTTCGAGGACCAGGGAGACCCAGTACTTC	CASSSRTRETQYF
TRBV7-3	-	TRBJ2-3	-	TGTGCCAGCAGCTTAGGCTCCTTAGGAGATACGCAGTATTTT	CASSLGSLGDTQYF
TRBV7-3	few	TRBJ2-3	-	TGTGCCAGCAGCTCCAGCCAGAACCCCACAGATACGCAGTATTTT	CASSSSQNPTDTQYF
TRBV11-2	few	TRBJ1-1	TRBD1	TGTGCCAGCAGCTTAGGGGACAGGGTAGCTTTCTTT	CASSLGDRVAFF
TRBV7-2	once	TRBJ1-6	TRBD1	TGTGCCAGCAGCCCCGGGACAGATAATTCACCCCTCCACTTT	CASSPGTDNSPLHF
TRBV30	-	TRBJ1-6	TRBD1	TGTGCCTGGAGTGTACTGGACAGGGGCTATAATTCACCCCTCCACTTT	CAWSVLDRGYNSPLHF
TRBV6-6	-	TRBJ1-1	-	TGTGCCAGCATCTTCGGGACTGAAGCTTTCTTT	CASIFGTEAFF
TRBV9	-	TRBJ2-7	TRBD1	TGTGCCAGCAGCGTAGTGTCGGCAGGGGGCGAGCAGTACTTC	CASSVVSAGGEQYF
TRBV7-2	-	TRBJ1-4	-	TGTGCCAGCAGCTATGGGGATCCAACTAATGAAAAACTGTTTTTT	CASSYGDPTNEKLFF
TRBV30	medium-sized	TRBJ1-2	TRBD1	TGTGCCTGGAGTGTAGTTCGGACAGGCGGTGGCTATGGCTACACCTTC	CAWSVVRTGGGYGYTF
TRBV4-1	-	TRBJ1-1	-	TGCGCCAGCAGCGGCCCCGTCCGGGGCACTGAAGCTTTCTTT	CASSGPVRGTEAFF
TRBV2	-	TRBJ2-7	-	TGTGCCAGCAGCCCGGGCCTCCTCTCCTACGAGCAGTACTTC	CASSPGLLSYEQYF
TRBV5-1	-	TRBJ1-1	-	TGCGCCAGCAGCTATTCGGGGAACACTGAAGCTTTCTTT	CASSYSGNTEAFF
TRBV19	-	TRBJ2-7	-	TGTGCCAGTAGTAGTAATGGGGACCCTTGGACCTACGAGCAGTACTTC	CASSSNGDPWTYEQYF
TRBV29-1	-	TRBJ1-1	TRBD1	TGCAGCGTTCGGACAGGGGGGGAAGCTTTCTTT	CSVRTGGEAFF
TRBV7-2	-	TRBJ2-7	-	TGTGCCAGCAGCTTAGAAAAGTCGCGGACGACCAATTCCTACGAGCAGTACTTC	CASSLEKSRTTNSYEQYF
TRBV7-2	-	TRBJ1-2	-	TGTGCCAGCAGCTTAGTGTCTCATACACCTAACTATGGCTACACCTTC	CASSLVSHTPNYGYTF
TRBV19	-	TRBJ1-2	TRBD1	TGTGCCAGTACCCCGCCCAGGGGGCAAGGCTACACCTTC	CASTPPRGQGYTF
TRBV15	-	TRBJ1-1	-	TGTGCCACCAGCAGAGATCAACAGGCGGCTTTCTTT	CATSRDQQAAFF
TRBV7-2	-	TRBJ2-5	-	TGTGCCAGCAGTTCCCCTTATGAGACCCAGTACTTC	CASSSPYETQYF
TRBV30	-	TRBJ2-7	-	TGTGCCTCCCAACAATTATACGAGCAGTACTTC	CASQQLYEQYF